This T cell receptor (beta chain) stems from a study of neurological immune-mediated disorders. Time point given: longitudinal time-point 3. Individuals who volunteered at a blood bank located in Maryland, USA, made up the group of healthy controls. About this clonotype: Mismatch with germline at one junction end may stem from a read error.

TCRdb used MiXCR to reprocess the 5' RACE reads, holding one entry per CDR3 protein. This sample carries approximately 47,000 distinct CDR3 sequences, roughly 12% of them seen once, and the ten largest clones take 11%. Germline V gene data show CDR1 as KGHSH and CDR2 as LQKENI. This CDR3 is 16 amino acids long. What was sequenced was PBMCs. The chain carries TRBV18 and TRBJ2-2; tentatively, D is TRBD2 (5 bases). The receptor was isolated from a young man in good health. The CDR3 sequence: CVSSPIASVDTGELFF. The DNA of the CDR3 is TGTGTCAGCTCACCGATAGCGTCAGTGGATACCGGGGAGCTGTTTTTT.